This paragraph covers one TCR beta chain sequence. Sequencing used immunoSEQ multiplex PCR; TCRdb keeps in-frame clones, though not all of them. Here the sample spans a few hundred thousand clones, approximately 86% being singletons. This entry comes from a study of blood T cell repertoires in COVID-19. Trimming removed 0 bases at V and 0 bases at J, with 16 bases between. CDR1 and CDR2 from the germline V gene are SGHRS and YFSETQ. CDR3 size: 17 residues. The V gene is TRBV5-1, the J gene TRBJ2-7, with D hard to call. The sequenced material came from peripheral blood. The sequence derives from a man aged 55 to 69 with acute or convalescent COVID-19. This chain's CDR3 is CASSLVWQRGSSYEQYF. DNA for the CDR3: TGCGCCAGCAGCTTGGTGTGGCAGCGAGGAAGCTCCTACGAGCAGTACTTC.